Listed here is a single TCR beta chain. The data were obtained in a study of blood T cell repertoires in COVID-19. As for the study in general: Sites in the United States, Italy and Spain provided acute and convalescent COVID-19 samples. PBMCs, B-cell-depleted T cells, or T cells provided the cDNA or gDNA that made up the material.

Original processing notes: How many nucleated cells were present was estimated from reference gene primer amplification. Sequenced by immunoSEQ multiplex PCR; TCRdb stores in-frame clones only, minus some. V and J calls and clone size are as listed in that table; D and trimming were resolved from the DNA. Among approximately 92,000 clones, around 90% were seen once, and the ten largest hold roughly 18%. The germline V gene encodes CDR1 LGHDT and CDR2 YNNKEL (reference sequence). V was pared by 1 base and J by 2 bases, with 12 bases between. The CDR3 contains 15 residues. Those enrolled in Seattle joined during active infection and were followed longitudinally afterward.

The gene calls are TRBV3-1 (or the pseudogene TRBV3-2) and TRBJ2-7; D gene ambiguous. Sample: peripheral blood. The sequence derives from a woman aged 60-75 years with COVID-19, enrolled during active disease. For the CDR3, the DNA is TGTGCCAGCAGCCAAGGCCGGGTTCGACCCTACGAGCAGTACTTC. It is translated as CASSQGRVRPYEQYF.